This T cell receptor (beta chain) originates from a study of cytomegalovirus exposure and HLA in healthy donors. Overall study results and limits: There were some public TCRs occurring in many donors, but most TCR sequences were rare. There were several of the most significant clusters that appeared linked to common viral pathogens in a later analysis. Owing to their indistinguishability, certain V segments, notably TRBV6-2 and TRBV6-3, were excluded. Fewer N-insertions (relative to the roughly 730-donor mean) were reportedly seen in an Asian-associated ancestry cluster in a later analysis.

Use of 60 Vbeta and 13 Jbeta primers characterized the PCR. TCRdb's table, derived via immunoSEQ multiplex PCR, lists solely in-frame clones and lacks some. Altogether fewer than 300,000 clones are present, roughly 80% being singletons, with the ten largest covering roughly 0.31%. V lost 3 bases and J lost 4, with 9 bases in between. CDR1 is SGHVS, CDR2 FNYEAQ, per germline. There are 13 residues in the CDR3. Notes on this clone: Its antigen is unidentified.

The sequencing input was PBMCs. This TCR came from a girl aged 2 to 10 in good health and CMV-seronegative. The rearrangement uses TRBV7-6 and TRBJ1-1; no firm D call. The CDR3 coding sequence is TGTGCCAGCAGCTTTATGTCGGGCACTGAAGCTTTCTTT. It is translated as CASSFMSGTEAFF.